The TCR beta chain described here comes from a study of CD8 T cells in Susac syndrome. Findings and caveats of the study: Individuals included in the TCR sequencing and HLA analysis were acknowledged by the study to be relatively few in number.

As to this clonotype: Antigen unknown.

CD8+ and CD4+ T cells from blood underwent TCR beta sequencing, which was carried out in a high-throughput format. Those who served as multiple sclerosis controls were treatment-naive patients with stable or active relapsing-remitting disease. RNA totalling roughly 0.5 to 1 ug underwent reverse transcription with random hexamers. By means of immunoSEQ multiplex PCR, TCR beta CDR3 spanning 54 Vbeta and 13 Jbeta underwent amplification. MiXCR, run by TCRdb on the immunoSEQ multiplex PCR reads, gives a single entry per CDR3 protein. Of around 220,000 distinct CDR3 sequences in the sample, about 90% were seen once. V gave up 3 bases and J gave up 7 bases, with 14 bases separating them. The CDR3 extends over 14 amino acids. CDR1 is SGDLS, CDR2 YYNGEE, per germline.

The sample comprised CD8+ T cells from PBMCs. The sequence was obtained from a human donor with multiple sclerosis. The chain couples TRBV9 to TRBJ2-1; no definite D call. CDR3 region: CASSELDGKNEQFF. CDR3 sequence (DNA): TGTGCCAGCAGCGAATTGGACGGCAAGAATGAGCAGTTCTTC.